Following are 14 T cell receptor beta chains from one sample sequenced in a study of Ad26.COV2.S vaccination and SARS-CoV-2 variants. TCRdb keeps only in-frame clones here, not all; method: immunoSEQ multiplex PCR. The table has 440,000 or so clones, nearly 90% seen once. The treatment denotes: around 19 received Ad26.COV2.S at low or high dose, single or two shots; five or six received placebo; per-sample allocation not given. The samples date from day 63 after the first vaccine or placebo injection. The sequences come from peripheral blood, collected in a trial of Ad26.COV2.S vaccine versus placebo. The receptors were sampled from a person aged 18-60 years who received the Ad26.COV2.S COVID-19 vaccine or a placebo.

This sequence joins TRBV12-3 or TRBV12-4 and TRBJ2-2; D remains ambiguous. V was pared by 0 bases and J by 6 bases, with 5 bases between. The CDR3 has 13 amino acids. CDR3 in amino acids: CASSLALPGELFF. The CDR3 DNA follows: TGTGCCAGCAGTTTAGCATTACCCGGGGAGCTGTTTTTT.

This clone was counted a single time. V and J are TRBV30 and TRBJ2-7; 9 positions agree with TRBD1. CDR1 and CDR2 (germline): GTSNPN, SVGIG (reference sequence). This CDR3 has 11 residues. V trimming: 4 bases; J trimming: 12 bases; junction bases outside the gene matches: 7. The DNA of the CDR3 is TGTGCCTGGACCGGACAGGGGTTAATGTACTTC. Translating gives CAWTGQGLMYF.

The chain links TRBV5-4 to TRBJ1-4; possible D gene TRBD1, 5 bases. The CDR3 sequence is 17 residues long. CDR1 is SGHNT, CDR2 YYREEE, per germline (reference sequence). V was shortened by 4 bases and J by 5 bases, with 21 bases between the two germline ends. DNA of the CDR3: TGTGCCAGCAGCCTATCCAGGGAGAGTGGGGAGAATGAAAAACTGTTTTTT. Translating gives CASSLSRESGENEKLFF.

CDR3 sequence: CASSDRRTIEAFF. CDR3 in DNA: TGTGCCAGTAGTGACAGGAGAACAATTGAAGCTTTCTTT. The chain employs TRBV19 and TRBJ1-1; D is perhaps TRBD1 (6 bases). The CDR3 contains 13 residues. Deletions cut 5 bases from V and 7 bases from J, with 14 bases between. Germline CDR1 is LNHDA and CDR2 is SQIVND (reference sequence).

This clone has only one observation. The chain couples TRBV6-5 to TRBJ2-2, with D possibly TRBD2 on 6 matching bases. Germline lookup yields CDR1 MNHEY and CDR2 SVGAGI. The V and J ends lost 2 bases and 0 bases respectively, with 10 bases between them. The CDR3 length is 16 residues. The CDR3 DNA follows: TGTGCCAGCAGTTACGCGGGGCGAACGAACACCGGGGAGCTGTTTTTT. It translates to CASSYAGRTNTGELFF.

This sequence joins TRBV11-3 and TRBJ2-2, with 13 nucleotides matching TRBD2. The CDR3 covers 17 residues. Germline values: CDR1 SGHNT, CDR2 YENEEA. V was clipped by 6 bases and J by 0 bases; unmatched bases: 4. In nucleotides, the CDR3 is TGTGCCAGCAGAGAGACTAGCGGGGGGTCGAACACCGGGGAGCTGTTTTTT. Encoded protein: CASRETSGGSNTGELFF.

The table lists this clone with a few counts. The chain couples TRBV4-1 to TRBJ1-5, with D maybe TRBD1 (5 bases). Germline V gives CDR1 MGHRA, CDR2 YSYEKL. Trimming left V 0 bases short and J 3 bases short, with 12 bases between. The CDR3 consists of 16 residues. The CDR3 region is CASSQEWGHSNQPQHF. CDR3 sequence (DNA): TGCGCCAGCAGCCAAGAATGGGGCCACTCCAATCAGCCCCAGCATTTT.

The J gene is TRBJ1-5, the V gene TRBV7-9, with unresolved D. The germline CDR1 and CDR2 sequences are SEHNR and FQNEAQ (reference sequence). V was pared by 0 bases and J by 6 bases, with 3 bases between. The CDR3 extends over 12 amino acids. This CDR3 reads CASSLASQPQHF. For the CDR3, the DNA is TGTGCCAGCAGCTTAGCCTCTCAGCCCCAGCATTTT.

This clone was seen repeatedly, ten times or more. V gene TRBV12-3 or TRBV12-4 combines with J gene TRBJ2-2, with D possibly matching TRBD2 (5 bases). This CDR3 region has 11 residues. V was shortened by 5 bases and J by 7 bases, with 5 bases between the two germline ends. The CDR3 coding sequence is TGTGCCAGCAGTGAGGGCGGGGAGCTGTTTTTT. It encodes CASSEGGELFF.

The chain uses TRBV4-3 and TRBJ2-7; 9 bases are shared with TRBD2. Germline CDR1 LGHNA, CDR2 YSLEER. The J segment lost 2 bases and the V segment lost 0 bases, leaving 17 bases of the junction unmatched. The CDR3 runs to 20 residues. The CDR3 protein is CASSQDTYSGGPPIPYEQYF. CDR3 nucleotides: TGCGCCAGCAGCCAAGATACGTACAGCGGGGGGCCGCCGATCCCCTACGAGCAGTACTTC.

The chain carries TRBV5-4 and TRBJ1-1; D not resolved. This CDR3 is 15 amino acids long. V was trimmed by 3 bases and J by 2 bases, leaving 14 bases between them. CDR1 and CDR2 (germline): SGHNT, YYREEE (reference sequence). The CDR3 loop reads CASSYATLSNTEAFF. In DNA form, the CDR3 reads TGTGCCAGCAGCTATGCAACGTTGTCAAACACTGAAGCTTTCTTT.

V is TRBV5-4 and J is TRBJ2-1, with TRBD2 identical over 9 bases. This CDR3 region has 16 residues. The trim removed 0 bases at V and 6 bases at J, leaving 7 bases unmatched. Germline V lookup: CDR1 SGHNT, CDR2 YYREEE (reference sequence). CDR3: CASSLESSGVTNEQFF. The CDR3 DNA is TGTGCCAGCAGCTTGGAATCTAGCGGGGTTACCAATGAGCAGTTCTTC.

Only a few counts were recorded for this clone. This chain uses TRBV27 with TRBJ1-5, with D unresolved. With 2 bases removed from V and 7 bases from J, the gap between germline ends came to 15 bases. This CDR3 region has 15 residues. Per germline, CDR1 MNHEY and CDR2 SMNVEV (reference sequence). The CDR3 region has the DNA TGTGCCAGCAGTTTAACCCGACATTTACACCAGCCCCAGCATTTT. Its translation is CASSLTRHLHQPQHF.

This sequence joins TRBV2 and TRBJ1-1, with D possibly TRBD1 on 5 matching bases. Germline V gene lookup returns CDR1 SNHLY and CDR2 FYNNEI. CDR3 length: 13 amino acids. V was clipped by 3 bases and J by 1 base, with 6 bases between them. The CDR3 DNA sequence: TGTGCCAGCAGTGATCAGGGGAACACTGAAGCTTTCTTT. Its protein is CASSDQGNTEAFF.